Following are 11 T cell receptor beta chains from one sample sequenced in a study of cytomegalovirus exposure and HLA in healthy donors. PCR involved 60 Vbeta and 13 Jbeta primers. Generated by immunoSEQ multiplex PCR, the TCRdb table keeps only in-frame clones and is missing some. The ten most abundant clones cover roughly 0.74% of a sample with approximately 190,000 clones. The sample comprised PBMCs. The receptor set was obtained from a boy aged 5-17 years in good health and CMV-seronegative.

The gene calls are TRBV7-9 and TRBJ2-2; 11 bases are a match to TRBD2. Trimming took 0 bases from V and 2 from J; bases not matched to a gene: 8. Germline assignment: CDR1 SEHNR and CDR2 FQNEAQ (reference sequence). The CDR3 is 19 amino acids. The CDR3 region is CASSLAVLLAGGNTGELFF. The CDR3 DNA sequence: TGTGCCAGCAGCTTAGCAGTCCTCCTAGCGGGGGGCAACACCGGGGAGCTGTTTTTT.

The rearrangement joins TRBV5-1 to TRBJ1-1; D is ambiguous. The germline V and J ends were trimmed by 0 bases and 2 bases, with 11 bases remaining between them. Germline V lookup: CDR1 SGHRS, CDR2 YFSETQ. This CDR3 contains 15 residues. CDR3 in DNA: TGCGCCAGCAGCTTGGGCTCAGTAAGAAACACTGAAGCTTTCTTT. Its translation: CASSLGSVRNTEAFF.

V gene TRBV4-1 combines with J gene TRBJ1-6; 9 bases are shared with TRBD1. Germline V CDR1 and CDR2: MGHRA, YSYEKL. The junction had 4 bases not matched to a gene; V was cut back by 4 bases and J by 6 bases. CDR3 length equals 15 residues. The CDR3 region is CASSRGDRVNSPLHF. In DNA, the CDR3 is TGCGCCAGCAGCCGGGGGGACAGGGTTAATTCACCCCTCCACTTT.

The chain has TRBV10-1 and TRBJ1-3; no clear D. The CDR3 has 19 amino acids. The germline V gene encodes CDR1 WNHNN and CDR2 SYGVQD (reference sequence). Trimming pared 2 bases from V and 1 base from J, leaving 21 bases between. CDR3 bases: TGCGCCAGCAGTGAGGATATGCGGGCGGGTTTTTATTCTGGAAACACCATATATTTT. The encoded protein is CASSEDMRAGFYSGNTIYF.

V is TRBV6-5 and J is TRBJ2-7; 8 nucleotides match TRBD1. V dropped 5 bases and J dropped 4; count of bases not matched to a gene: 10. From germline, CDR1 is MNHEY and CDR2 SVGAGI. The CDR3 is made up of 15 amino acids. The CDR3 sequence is CASSPDRARIYEQYF. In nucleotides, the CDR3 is TGTGCCAGCAGTCCGGACAGGGCAAGAATTTACGAGCAGTACTTC.

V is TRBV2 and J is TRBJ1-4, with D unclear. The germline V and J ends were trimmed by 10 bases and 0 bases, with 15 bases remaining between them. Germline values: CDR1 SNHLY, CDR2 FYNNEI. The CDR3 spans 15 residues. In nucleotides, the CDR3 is TGTGCCACCTCCCCCCACCGCGCAACTAATGAAAAACTGTTTTTT. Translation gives CATSPHRATNEKLFF.

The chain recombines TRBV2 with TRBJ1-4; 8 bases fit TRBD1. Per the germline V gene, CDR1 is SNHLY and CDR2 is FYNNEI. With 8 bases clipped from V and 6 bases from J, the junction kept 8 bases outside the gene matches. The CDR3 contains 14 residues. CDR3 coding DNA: TGTGCCAGCCGCTTGGACAGGGCGGATGAAAAACTGTTTTTT. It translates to CASRLDRADEKLFF.

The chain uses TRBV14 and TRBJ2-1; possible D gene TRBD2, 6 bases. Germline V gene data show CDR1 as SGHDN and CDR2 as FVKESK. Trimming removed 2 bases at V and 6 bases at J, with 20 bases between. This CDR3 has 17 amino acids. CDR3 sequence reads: CASSQTGWREKSNEQFF. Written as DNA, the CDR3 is TGTGCCAGCAGCCAAACCGGTTGGCGGGAAAAATCCAATGAGCAGTTCTTC. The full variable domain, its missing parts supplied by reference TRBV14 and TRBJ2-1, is EAGVTQFPSHSVIEKGQTVTLRCDPISGHDNLYWYRRVMGKEIKFLLHFVKESKQDESGMPNNRFLAERTGGTYSTLKVQPAELEDSGVYFCASSQTGWREKSNEQFFGPGTRLTVL.

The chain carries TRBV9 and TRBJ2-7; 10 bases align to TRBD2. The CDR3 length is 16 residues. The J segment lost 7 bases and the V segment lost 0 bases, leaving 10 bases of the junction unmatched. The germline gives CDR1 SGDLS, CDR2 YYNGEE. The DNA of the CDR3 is TGTGCCAGCAGCGTAGAGGGGGCTAGCGGGGGCCGTGAGCAGTACTTC. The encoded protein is CASSVEGASGGREQYF.

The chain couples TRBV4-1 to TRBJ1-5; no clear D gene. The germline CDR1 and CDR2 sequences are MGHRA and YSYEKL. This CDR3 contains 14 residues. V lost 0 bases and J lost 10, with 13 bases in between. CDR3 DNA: TGCGCCAGCAGCCAAGAGACACCTATCGGACCCCAGCATTTT. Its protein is CASSQETPIGPQHF.

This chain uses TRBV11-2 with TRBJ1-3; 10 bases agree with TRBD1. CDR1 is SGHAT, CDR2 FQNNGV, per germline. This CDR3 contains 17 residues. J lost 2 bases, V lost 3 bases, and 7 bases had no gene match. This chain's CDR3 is CASSLAGTGVAGNTIYF. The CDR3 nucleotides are TGTGCCAGCAGCTTGGCCGGGACAGGGGTTGCTGGAAACACCATATATTTT. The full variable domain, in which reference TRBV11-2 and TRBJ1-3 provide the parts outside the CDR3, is EAGVAQSPRYKIIEKRQSVAFWCNPISGHATLYWYQQILGQGPKLLIQFQNNGVVDDSQLPKDRFSAERLKGVDSTLKIQPAKLEDSAVYLCASSLAGTGVAGNTIYFGEGSWLTVV.